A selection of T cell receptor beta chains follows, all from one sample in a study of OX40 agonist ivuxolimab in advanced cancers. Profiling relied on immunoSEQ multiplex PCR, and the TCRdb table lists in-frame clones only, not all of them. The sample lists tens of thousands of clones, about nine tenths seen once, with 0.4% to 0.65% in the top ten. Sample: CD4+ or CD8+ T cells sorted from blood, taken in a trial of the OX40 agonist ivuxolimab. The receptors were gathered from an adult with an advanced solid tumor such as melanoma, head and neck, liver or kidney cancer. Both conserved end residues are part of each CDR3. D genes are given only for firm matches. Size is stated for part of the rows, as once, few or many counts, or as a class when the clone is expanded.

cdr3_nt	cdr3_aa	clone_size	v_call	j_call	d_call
TGTGCCAGCAGCTTCGACGAGACCCAGTACTTC	CASSFDETQYF	-	TRBV7-9	TRBJ2-5	-
TGTGCCAGCCGGGGACAGAACAATCAGCCCCAGCATTTT	CASRGQNNQPQHF	-	TRBV27	TRBJ1-5	TRBD1
TGCGCCAGCAGTCTGACGGACAGGTTGGGTAGAGCTTTCTTT	CASSLTDRLGRAFF	-	TRBV23-1	TRBJ1-1	TRBD1
TGTGCCAGCAGTGATGGGACTTGGGGCACAGATACGCAGTATTTT	CASSDGTWGTDTQYF	-	TRBV2	TRBJ2-3	-
TGCGCCAGCAGCTTGGGGCAGGCCACCGGGGAGCTGTTTTTT	CASSLGQATGELFF	-	TRBV5-1	TRBJ2-2	-
TGTGCCAGCAGTGAGAGGACGGGGGGGGAGACCCAGTACTTC	CASSERTGGETQYF	-	TRBV2	TRBJ2-5	TRBD2
TGCGCCAGCAGCAGTAGCCAAGAGACCCAGTACTTC	CASSSSQETQYF	-	TRBV5-1	TRBJ2-5	-
TGTGCCAGCAGCCCCAGCGGGATTAGCACAGATACGCAGTATTTT	CASSPSGISTDTQYF	-	TRBV7-3	TRBJ2-3	TRBD2
TGTGCCAGCAGCCCCACTAGTGGGTTCGAGCAGTACTTC	CASSPTSGFEQYF	-	TRBV7-9	TRBJ2-7	-
TGCGCCAGCAGCCAATTTTCCGGGACAGGGTTTTCCTATAATTCACCCCTCCACTTT	CASSQFSGTGFSYNSPLHF	once	TRBV4-1	TRBJ1-6	TRBD1
TGTGCCAGCAGCTTAGATTCAGGGGAATTCAGAGATACGCAGTATTTT	CASSLDSGEFRDTQYF	-	TRBV7-8	TRBJ2-3	-
TGTGCCAGCTCACCAATAGGGGATACGCAGTATTTT	CASSPIGDTQYF	-	TRBV18	TRBJ2-3	-
TGTGCCTGGACCAGGGGCTCTGGGGCCAACGTCCTGACTTTC	CAWTRGSGANVLTF	-	TRBV30	TRBJ2-6	-
TGTGCCAGCAGCTTGATGGAGACCCAGTACTTC	CASSLMETQYF	-	TRBV5-4	TRBJ2-5	-
TGTGCCAGCAGCTCCGCCGTCGGCTATGGCTACACCTTC	CASSSAVGYGYTF	once	TRBV7-9	TRBJ1-2	-
TGTGCCAGCTCACCAAAGAACGCTCTGAACACTGAAGCTTTCTTT	CASSPKNALNTEAFF	few	TRBV18	TRBJ1-1	-
TGTGCCTGGAGTGGGGGGTATGGCACCGGGGAGCTGTTTTTT	CAWSGGYGTGELFF	-	TRBV30	TRBJ2-2	-
TGTGCCAGCAGCGTAGACCCAGGCTCCGGGGAGACCCAGTACTTC	CASSVDPGSGETQYF	-	TRBV9	TRBJ2-5	-
TGTGCCATCAGTGAGTCCCTTGGGACAGGATATGAAAAACTGTTTTTT	CAISESLGTGYEKLFF	-	TRBV10-3	TRBJ1-4	TRBD1
TGTGCCAGCAGTGAAGCGCTTGGGGTAAACTATGGCTACACCTTC	CASSEALGVNYGYTF	-	TRBV6-1	TRBJ1-2	-
TGTGCCTGGAGTGTAACCCGTGCCGAGCAGTACTTC	CAWSVTRAEQYF	-	TRBV30	TRBJ2-7	-
TGTGCCAGTAGTCCGGACAGGGGGTTCGGCGCTTTCTTT	CASSPDRGFGAFF	once	TRBV19	TRBJ1-1	TRBD1
TGTGCCAGCACGGCCGGGACTAGCGGGGGGGGAGAGACCCAGTACTTC	CASTAGTSGGGETQYF	-	TRBV21-1	TRBJ2-5	-
TGCGCCAGCAGTTCGACCACCTACGAGCAGTACTTC	CASSSTTYEQYF	once	TRBV5-1	TRBJ2-7	-